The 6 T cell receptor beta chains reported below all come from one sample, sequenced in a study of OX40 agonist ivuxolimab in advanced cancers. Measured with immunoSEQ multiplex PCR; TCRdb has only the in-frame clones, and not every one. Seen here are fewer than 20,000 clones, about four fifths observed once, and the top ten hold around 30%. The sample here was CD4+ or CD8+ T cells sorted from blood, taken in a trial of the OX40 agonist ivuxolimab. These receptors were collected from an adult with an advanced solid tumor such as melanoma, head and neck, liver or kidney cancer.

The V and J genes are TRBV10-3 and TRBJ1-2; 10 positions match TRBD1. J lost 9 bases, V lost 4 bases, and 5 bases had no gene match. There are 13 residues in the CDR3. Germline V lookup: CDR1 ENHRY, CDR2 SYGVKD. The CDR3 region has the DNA TGTGCCATCAGTGCCGGACAGGGGGAGAGCTACACCTTC. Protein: CAISAGQGESYTF.

The DNA of the CDR3 is TGTGCCAGCAGCTTAGGTGGGACAGGGTGGAATGAGCAGTTCTTC. Its protein is CASSLGGTGWNEQFF. The chain combines TRBV7-9 with TRBJ2-1; TRBD1 matches at 9 bases. The CDR3 runs to 15 residues. The germline gives CDR1 SEHNR, CDR2 FQNEAQ (reference sequence). Trimming removed 1 base from V and 7 bases from J; junction bases left unmatched: 5. The variable domain in full, completed from reference TRBV7-9 and TRBJ2-1, reads DTGVSQNPRHKITKRGQNVTFRCDPISEHNRLYWYRQTLGQGPEFLTYFQNEAQLEKSRLLSDRFSAERPKGSFSTLEIQRTEQGDSAMYLCASSLGGTGWNEQFFGPGTRLTVL.

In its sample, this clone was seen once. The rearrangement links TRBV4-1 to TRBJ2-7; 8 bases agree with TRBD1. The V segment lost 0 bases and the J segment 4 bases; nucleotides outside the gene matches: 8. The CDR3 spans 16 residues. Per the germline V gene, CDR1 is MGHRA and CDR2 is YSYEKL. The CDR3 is CASSQEGAGGGYEQYF. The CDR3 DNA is TGCGCCAGCAGCCAAGAAGGGGCAGGGGGCGGGTACGAGCAGTACTTC.

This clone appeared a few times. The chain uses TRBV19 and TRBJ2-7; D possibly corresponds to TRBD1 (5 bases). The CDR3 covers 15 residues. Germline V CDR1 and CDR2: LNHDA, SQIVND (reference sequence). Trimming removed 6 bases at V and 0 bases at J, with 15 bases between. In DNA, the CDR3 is TGTGCCAGTAGCATATTCTGGGGCAGCTCCTACGAGCAGTACTTC. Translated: CASSIFWGSSYEQYF.

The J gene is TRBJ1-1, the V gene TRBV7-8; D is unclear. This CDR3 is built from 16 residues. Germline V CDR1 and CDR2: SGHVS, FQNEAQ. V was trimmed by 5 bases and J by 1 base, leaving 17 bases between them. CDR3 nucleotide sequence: TGTGCCAGCAGCACCTTGGGCAGTCGGTGGAACACTGAAGCTTTCTTT. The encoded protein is CASSTLGSRWNTEAFF.

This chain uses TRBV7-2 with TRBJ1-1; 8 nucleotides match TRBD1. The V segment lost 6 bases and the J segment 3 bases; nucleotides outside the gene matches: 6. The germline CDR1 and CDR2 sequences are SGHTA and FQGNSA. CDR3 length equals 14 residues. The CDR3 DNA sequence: TGTGCCAGCAGTGGGACAGGACAGGACACTGAAGCTTTCTTT. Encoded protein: CASSGTGQDTEAFF.